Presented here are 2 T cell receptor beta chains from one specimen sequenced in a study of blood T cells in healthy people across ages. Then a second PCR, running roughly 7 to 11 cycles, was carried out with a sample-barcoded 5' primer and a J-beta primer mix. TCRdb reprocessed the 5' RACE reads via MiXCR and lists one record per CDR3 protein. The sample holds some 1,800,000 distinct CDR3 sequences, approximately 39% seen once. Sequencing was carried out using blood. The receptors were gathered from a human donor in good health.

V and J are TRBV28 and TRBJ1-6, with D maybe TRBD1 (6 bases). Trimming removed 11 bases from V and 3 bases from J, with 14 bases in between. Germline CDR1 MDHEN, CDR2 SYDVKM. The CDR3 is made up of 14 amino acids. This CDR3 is CAVGADSYNSPLHF. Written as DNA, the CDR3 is TGTGCCGTCGGGGCGGACAGCTATAATTCACCCCTCCACTTT.

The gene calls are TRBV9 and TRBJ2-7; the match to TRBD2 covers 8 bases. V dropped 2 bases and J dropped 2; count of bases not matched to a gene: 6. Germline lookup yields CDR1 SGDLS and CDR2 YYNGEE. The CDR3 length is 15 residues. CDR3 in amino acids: CASSVTPGLAYEQYF. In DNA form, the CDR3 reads TGTGCCAGCAGCGTTACTCCGGGACTAGCCTACGAGCAGTACTTC.